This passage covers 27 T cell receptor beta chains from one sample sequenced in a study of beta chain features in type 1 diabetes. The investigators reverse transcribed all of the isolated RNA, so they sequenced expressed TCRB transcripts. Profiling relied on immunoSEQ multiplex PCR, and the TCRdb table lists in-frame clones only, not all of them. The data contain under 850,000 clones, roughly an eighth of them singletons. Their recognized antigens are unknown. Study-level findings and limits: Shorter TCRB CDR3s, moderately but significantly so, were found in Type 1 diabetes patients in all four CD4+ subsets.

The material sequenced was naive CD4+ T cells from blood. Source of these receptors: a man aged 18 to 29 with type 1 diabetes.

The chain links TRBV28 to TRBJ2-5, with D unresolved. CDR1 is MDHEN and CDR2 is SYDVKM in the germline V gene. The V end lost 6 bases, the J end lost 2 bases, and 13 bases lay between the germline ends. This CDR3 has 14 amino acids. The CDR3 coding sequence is TGTGCCAGCAGCTCCACCCCCCTACAAGAGACCCAGTACTTC. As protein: CASSSTPLQETQYF.

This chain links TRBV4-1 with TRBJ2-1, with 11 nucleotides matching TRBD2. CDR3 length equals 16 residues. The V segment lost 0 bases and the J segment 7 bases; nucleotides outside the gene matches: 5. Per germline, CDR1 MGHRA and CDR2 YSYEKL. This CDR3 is CASSQEGASGGNEQFF. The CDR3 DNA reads TGCGCCAGCAGCCAAGAGGGGGCTAGCGGGGGGAATGAGCAGTTCTTC.

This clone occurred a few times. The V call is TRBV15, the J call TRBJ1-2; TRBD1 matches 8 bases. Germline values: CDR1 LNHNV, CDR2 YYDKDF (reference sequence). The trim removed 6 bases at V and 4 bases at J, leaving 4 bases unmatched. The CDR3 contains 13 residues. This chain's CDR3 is CATSETGGYGYTF. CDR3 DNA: TGTGCCACCAGTGAAACAGGGGGCTATGGCTACACCTTC.

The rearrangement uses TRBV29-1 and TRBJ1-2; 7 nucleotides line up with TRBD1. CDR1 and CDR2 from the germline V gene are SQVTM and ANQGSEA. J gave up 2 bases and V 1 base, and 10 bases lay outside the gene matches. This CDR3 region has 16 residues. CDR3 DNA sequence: TGCAGCGTTGAAGGCCTGGGCGGCAGGGGGAACTATGGCTACACCTTC. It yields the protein CSVEGLGGRGNYGYTF.

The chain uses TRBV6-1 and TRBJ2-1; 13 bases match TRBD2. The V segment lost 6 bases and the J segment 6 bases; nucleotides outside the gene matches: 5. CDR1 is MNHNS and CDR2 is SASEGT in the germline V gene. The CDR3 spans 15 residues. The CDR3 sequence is CASRSGLAGPNEQFF. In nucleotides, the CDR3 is TGTGCCAGCAGGTCGGGACTAGCGGGACCCAATGAGCAGTTCTTC.

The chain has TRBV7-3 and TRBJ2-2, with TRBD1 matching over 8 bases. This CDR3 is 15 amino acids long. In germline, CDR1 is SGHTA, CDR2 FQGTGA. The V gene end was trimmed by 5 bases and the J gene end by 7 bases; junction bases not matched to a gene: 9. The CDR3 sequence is CASSLQQGEGGELFF. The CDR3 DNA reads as TGTGCCAGCAGCCTTCAACAGGGGGAAGGCGGGGAGCTGTTTTTT.

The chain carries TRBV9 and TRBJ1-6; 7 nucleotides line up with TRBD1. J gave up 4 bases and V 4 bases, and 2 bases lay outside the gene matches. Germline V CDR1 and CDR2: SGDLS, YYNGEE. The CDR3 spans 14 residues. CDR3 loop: CASSLGQYNSPLHF. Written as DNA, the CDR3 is TGTGCCAGCAGCTTGGGACAGTATAATTCACCCCTCCACTTT.

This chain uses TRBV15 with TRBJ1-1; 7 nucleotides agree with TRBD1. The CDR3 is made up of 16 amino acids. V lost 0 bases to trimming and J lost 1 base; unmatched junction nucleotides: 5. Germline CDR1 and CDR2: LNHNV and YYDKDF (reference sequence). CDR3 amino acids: CATSRDFEGANTEAFF. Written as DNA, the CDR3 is TGTGCCACCAGCAGAGATTTCGAGGGGGCGAACACTGAAGCTTTCTTT. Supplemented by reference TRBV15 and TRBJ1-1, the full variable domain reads DAMVIQNPRYQVTQFGKPVTLSCSQTLNHNVMYWYQQKSSQAPKLLFHYYDKDFNNEADTPDNFQSRRPNTSFCFLDIRSPGLGDTAMYLCATSRDFEGANTEAFFGQGTRLTVV.

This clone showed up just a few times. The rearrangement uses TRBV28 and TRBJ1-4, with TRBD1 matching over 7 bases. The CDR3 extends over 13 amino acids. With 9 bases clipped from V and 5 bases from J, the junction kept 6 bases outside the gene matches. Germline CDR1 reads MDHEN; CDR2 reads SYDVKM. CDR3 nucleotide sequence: TGTGCCAGTACCGGGACAGTGAATGAAAAACTGTTTTTT. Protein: CASTGTVNEKLFF.

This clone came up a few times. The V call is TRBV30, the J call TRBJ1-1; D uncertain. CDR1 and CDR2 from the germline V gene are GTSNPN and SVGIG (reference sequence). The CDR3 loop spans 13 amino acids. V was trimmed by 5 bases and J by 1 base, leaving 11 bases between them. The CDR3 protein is CAWAPTPNTEAFF. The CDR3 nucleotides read TGTGCCTGGGCCCCGACCCCGAACACTGAAGCTTTCTTT.

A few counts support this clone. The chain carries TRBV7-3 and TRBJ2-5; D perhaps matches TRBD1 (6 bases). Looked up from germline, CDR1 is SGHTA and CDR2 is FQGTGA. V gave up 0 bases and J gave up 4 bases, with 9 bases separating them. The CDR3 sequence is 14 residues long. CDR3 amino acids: CASSLTGGSETQYF. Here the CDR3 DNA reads TGTGCCAGCAGCTTAACAGGGGGATCAGAGACCCAGTACTTC.

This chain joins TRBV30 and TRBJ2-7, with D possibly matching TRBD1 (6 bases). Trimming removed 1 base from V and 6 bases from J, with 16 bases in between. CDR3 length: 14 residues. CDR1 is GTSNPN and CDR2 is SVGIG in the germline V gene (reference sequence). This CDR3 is CAWSGEGDPVEQYF. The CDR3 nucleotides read TGTGCCTGGAGTGGAGAGGGGGATCCGGTCGAGCAGTACTTC.

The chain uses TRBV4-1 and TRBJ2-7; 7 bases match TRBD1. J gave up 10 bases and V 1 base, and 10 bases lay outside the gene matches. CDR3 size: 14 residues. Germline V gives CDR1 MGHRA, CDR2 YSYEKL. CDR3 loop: CASSQVNRGDQQYF. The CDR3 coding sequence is TGCGCCAGCAGCCAAGTGAACAGGGGCGATCAACAGTACTTC.

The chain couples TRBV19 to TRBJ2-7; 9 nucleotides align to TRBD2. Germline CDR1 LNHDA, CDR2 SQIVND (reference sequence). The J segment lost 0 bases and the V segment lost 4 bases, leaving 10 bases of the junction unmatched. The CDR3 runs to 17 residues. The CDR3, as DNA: TGTGCCAGTAGTACTGCCCTGGGACTAGCATCCTCCTACGAGCAGTACTTC. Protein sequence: CASSTALGLASSYEQYF.

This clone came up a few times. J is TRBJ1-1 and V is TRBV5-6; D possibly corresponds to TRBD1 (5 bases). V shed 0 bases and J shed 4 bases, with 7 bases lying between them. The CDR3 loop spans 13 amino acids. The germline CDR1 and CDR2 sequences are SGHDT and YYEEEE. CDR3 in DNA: TGTGCCAGCAGCTTGGCAGGGCCCACTGAAGCTTTCTTT. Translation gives CASSLAGPTEAFF.

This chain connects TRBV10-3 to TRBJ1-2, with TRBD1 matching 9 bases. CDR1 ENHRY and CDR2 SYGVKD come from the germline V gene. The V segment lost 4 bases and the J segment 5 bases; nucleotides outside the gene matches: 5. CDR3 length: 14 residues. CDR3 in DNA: TGTGCCATCAGTGGGACAGGGGTACCTTATGGCTACACCTTC. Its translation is CAISGTGVPYGYTF.

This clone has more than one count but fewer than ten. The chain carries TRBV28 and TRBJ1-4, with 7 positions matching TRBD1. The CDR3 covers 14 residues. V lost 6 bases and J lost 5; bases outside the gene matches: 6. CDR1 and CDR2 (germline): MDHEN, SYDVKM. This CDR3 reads CASSPTGPNEKLFF. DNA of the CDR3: TGTGCCAGCAGCCCGACAGGGCCCAATGAAAAACTGTTTTTT.

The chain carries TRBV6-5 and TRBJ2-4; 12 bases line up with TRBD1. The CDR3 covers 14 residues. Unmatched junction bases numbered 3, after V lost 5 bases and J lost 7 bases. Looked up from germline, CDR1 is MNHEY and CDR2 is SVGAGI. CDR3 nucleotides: TGTGCCAGCAGTACGGGACAGGGGGCGAACATTCAGTACTTC. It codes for CASSTGQGANIQYF.

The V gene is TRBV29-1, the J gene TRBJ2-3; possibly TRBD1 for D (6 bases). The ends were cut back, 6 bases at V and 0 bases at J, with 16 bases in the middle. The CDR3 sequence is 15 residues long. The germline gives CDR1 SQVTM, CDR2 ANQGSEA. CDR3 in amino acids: CSVADRWSSTDTQYF. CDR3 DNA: TGCAGCGTGGCCGACAGGTGGTCTAGCACAGATACGCAGTATTTT.

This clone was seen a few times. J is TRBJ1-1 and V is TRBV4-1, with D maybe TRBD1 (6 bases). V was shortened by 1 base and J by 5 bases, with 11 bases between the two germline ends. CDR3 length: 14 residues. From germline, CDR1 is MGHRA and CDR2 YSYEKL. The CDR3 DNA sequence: TGCGCCAGCAGCCAAGTTGGGGGGCGGACTGAAGCTTTCTTT. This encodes CASSQVGGRTEAFF.

CDR3 coding DNA: TGTGCCTGGAGCGCAGGGGCCACTGGAAACACCATATATTTT. Protein sequence: CAWSAGATGNTIYF. V is TRBV30 and J is TRBJ1-3; D may be TRBD1 (6 bases). This CDR3 has 14 amino acids. V was cut by 3 bases and J by 2 bases, with 11 bases left in between. Germline V gene lookup returns CDR1 GTSNPN and CDR2 SVGIG (reference sequence).

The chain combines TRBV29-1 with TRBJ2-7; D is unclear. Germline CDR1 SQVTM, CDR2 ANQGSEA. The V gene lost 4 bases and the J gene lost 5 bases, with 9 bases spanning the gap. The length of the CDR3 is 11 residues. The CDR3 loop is CSVVSVNEQYF. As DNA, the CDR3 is TGCAGCGTTGTCTCAGTCAACGAGCAGTACTTC.

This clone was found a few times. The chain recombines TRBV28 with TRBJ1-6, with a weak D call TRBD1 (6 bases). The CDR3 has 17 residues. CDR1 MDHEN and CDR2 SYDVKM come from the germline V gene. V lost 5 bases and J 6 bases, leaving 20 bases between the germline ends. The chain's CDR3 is CASSPEMGALSNSPLHF. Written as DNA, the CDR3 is TGTGCCAGCAGTCCGGAGATGGGGGCGCTGAGTAATTCACCCCTCCACTTT.

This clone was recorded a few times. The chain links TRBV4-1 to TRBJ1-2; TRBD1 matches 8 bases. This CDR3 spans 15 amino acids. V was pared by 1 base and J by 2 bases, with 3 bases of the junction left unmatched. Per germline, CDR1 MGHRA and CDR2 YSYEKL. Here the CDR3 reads CASSQGRDRNYGYTF. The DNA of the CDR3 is TGCGCCAGCAGCCAAGGCCGGGACAGGAACTATGGCTACACCTTC.

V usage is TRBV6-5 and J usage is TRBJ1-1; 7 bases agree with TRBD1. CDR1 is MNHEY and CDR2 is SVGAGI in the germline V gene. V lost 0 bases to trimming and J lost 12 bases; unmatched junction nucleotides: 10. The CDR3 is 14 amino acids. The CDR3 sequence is CASSYSLDREKTFF. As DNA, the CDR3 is TGTGCCAGCAGTTACTCCTTAGACAGGGAGAAAACTTTCTTT.

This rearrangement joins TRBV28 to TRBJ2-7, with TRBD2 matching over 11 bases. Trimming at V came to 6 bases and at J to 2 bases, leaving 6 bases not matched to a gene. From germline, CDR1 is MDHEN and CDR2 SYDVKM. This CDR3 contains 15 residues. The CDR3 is CASRELAGGPYEQYF. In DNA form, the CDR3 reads TGTGCCAGCAGGGAGCTAGCGGGGGGCCCCTACGAGCAGTACTTC. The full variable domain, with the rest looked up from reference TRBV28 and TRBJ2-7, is DVKVTQSSRYLVKRTGEKVFLECVQDMDHENMFWYRQDPGLGLRLIYFSYDVKMKEKGDIPEGYSVSREKKERFSLILESASTNQTSMYLCASRELAGGPYEQYFGPGTRLTVT.

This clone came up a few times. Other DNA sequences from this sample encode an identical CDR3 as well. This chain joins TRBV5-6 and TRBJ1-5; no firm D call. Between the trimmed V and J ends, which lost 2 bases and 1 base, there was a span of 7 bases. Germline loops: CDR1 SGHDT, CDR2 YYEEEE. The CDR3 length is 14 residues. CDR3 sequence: CASSLGASNQPQHF. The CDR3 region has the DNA TGTGCCAGCAGCTTAGGAGCGAGCAATCAGCCCCAGCATTTT.